Only a few counts were recorded for the clone carrying this T cell receptor beta chain. Original processing notes: The median was around 91,000 TCRs per sample, ranging roughly 23,224 to 750,000. TCRdb re-analysed the RACE reads in MiXCR, keeping a single row per CDR3 protein. The V and J calls shown here were made by TCRdb, not taken from the authors' results. The sample lists around 260,000 distinct CDR3 sequences; about 9% were seen once. The data belong to a study of human T cells and chemical hapten exposure. Documented time point: pre-sensitization, week 0. Treatment here: therapeutic diphenylcyclopropenone sensitization with weekly scalp DPC. Alopecia patients, 18 to 70 years old and DPC-suitable, served as donors. The germline V gene encodes CDR1 SQVTM and CDR2 ANQGSEA. V lost 4 bases, J lost 1 base, and 8 bases stayed unmatched. The CDR3 extends over 16 amino acids.

Sequences were derived from whole blood, sampled in connection with sensitization to the hapten diphenylcyclopropenone (DPC). The receptor comes from a middle-aged woman with alopecia areata. Some clones in this sample may be carry-over from other donors' samples. This chain connects TRBV29-1 to TRBJ1-5, with 9 bases matching TRBD1. The DNA of the CDR3 is TGCAGCGTTGTGGACAGGGGAGGTTACAGCAATCAGCCCCAGCATTTT. Protein product: CSVVDRGGYSNQPQHF.